Listed here is a single T cell receptor beta chain. TCRdb keeps only in-frame clones here, not all; method: immunoSEQ multiplex PCR. Of 250,000 to 300,000 clones in the sample, around three quarters were seen once. The ends were cut back, 4 bases at V and 0 bases at J, with 9 bases in the middle. The germline V gene encodes CDR1 KGHSH and CDR2 LQKENI. The length of the CDR3 is 15 residues. The data were obtained in a study of blood T cell repertoires in COVID-19. Study details: T cells, B-cell-depleted T cells, or PBMCs provided the cDNA or gDNA that served as material.

This clonotype was sampled from a woman older than 75 with acute or convalescent COVID-19. The chain is built from TRBV18 and TRBJ2-2, with D possibly TRBD1 on 6 matching bases. Sequenced input: peripheral blood. The CDR3 coding sequence is TGTGCCAGCTCACTTGGGACACCGAACACCGGGGAGCTGTTTTTT. Translating gives CASSLGTPNTGELFF.